The T cell receptor (beta chain) under discussion was sequenced for a study of cytomegalovirus exposure and HLA in healthy donors (dated by TCRdb to the late 2010s). A note on the overall study: An earlier analysis of 550 to 700 of the donors reported about 290 Gb of sequence data and around 120 million unique TCR beta sequences from 150 million to 200 million T cells. The study aimed to test whether signatures of past pathogen exposure could be identified by cataloging public T cell receptors. About five DR-DQ haplotypes were handled as single units for association and clustering because linkage in the cohort was strong. Among a few hundred genotyped donors of the cohort, an average of roughly 240,000 unique TCR beta nucleotide sequences were sequenced per donor, roughly 20% of them non-productive. An early release covering about 600 HLA-typed donors comprised approximately 300 gigabases of sequencing data and about 90 million unique TCR sequences. The number of typed donors differed by locus: about 620-640 for A, B, C, DRB1 and DQB1; 500 to 550 for DQA1; some 590 for DPA1; and roughly 490 for DPB1. Besides the first cohort of around 670 subjects, a separate validation cohort made up of 95 to 150 different subjects was used. In a later genetic analysis, genome-wide SNP genotypes for about 60% of the 666 donors were used, and that subset was treated as a discovery cohort. To predict cytomegalovirus infection status, the study brought together high-throughput TCR immunosequencing, statistical association of individual TCRs with disease status, and machine learning. In a later analysis, previously published TCR beta repertoires from about 640 donors were re-analyzed and high-resolution HLA genotyping was added so that TCR occurrence patterns could be studied. The genetic ancestry cluster associated with self-reported Caucasian donors included 70% to 85% of the 398 genotyped donors. Every repertoire in the discovery cohort had been generated on one and the same sequencing platform. Donor age, sex, ethnicity and CMV serostatus were compiled together with the repertoire data. In an earlier analysis of 550 to 700 of the donors, high-throughput TCR beta sequencing was used to judge whether each TCR beta V gene segment behaved as functional or pseudogenic. Rather than using new phenotypic data, the later analysis identified candidate immune exposures from TCR beta sequences and from how often those sequences occurred across donors. HLA typing included class I and class II loci at four-digit resolution. The study profiled the T cell repertoires of more than 500 subjects by immunosequencing and related them to cytomegalovirus serostatus. The study at large found these results: Most CMV-associated TCR beta chains appeared to be HLA-restricted in a later analysis, and the HLA associations seemed to be driven largely by CMV exposure. Most TCR sequences were observed very rarely across donors, whereas some public TCRs were present in many individuals. Presence/absence analyses assumed roughly uniform sequencing depth across donors, an assumption that may not hold. In a later analysis, HLA-associated TCR beta chains showed more clonal expansion and lower generation probabilities than non-associated chains that were equally common. The study listed 164 TCR beta chains as associated with cytomegalovirus. In a later analysis, TCR association rates were found to vary across HLA loci, with the most associated TCRs seen for DRB1 alleles and the fewest for HLA-C alleles. It was suggested by the authors that the approach could potentially be generalized to other disease states and immunological phenotypes. In both the original and validation cohorts, the classifier was reported to diagnose cytomegalovirus status with high specificity and sensitivity. Immune exposure information for the cohort was limited to CMV serostatus. An association between a missense DCLRE1C variant and V-gene and J-gene trimming of TCR beta chains was found in a later genetic analysis and replicated in an independent cohort. An earlier analysis of approximately 570 of the donors showed that most TCR beta V segments appeared in productive rearrangements either about 90% or about 30% of the time, which broadly matched IMGT annotations. Correlated functional status among segregating V segments might be attributable to linkage disequilibrium, but an unknown experimental factor could not be ruled out. In a later analysis, several top co-occurrence clusters were reported to appear linked to parvovirus B19, influenza, CMV and Epstein-Barr virus. The cohort was sequenced for TCR beta chains only, and without alpha or paired-chain data the features that could be detected were limited. A few of the identified cytomegalovirus-associated TCR beta chains were confirmed in vitro to be specific for cytomegalovirus antigens. Because counts were too low, fewer than 20 rarely observed V segments, including chromosome 9 orphons, were excluded from the earlier analysis of about 500 of the donors. A cluster of highly shared sequence variants was judged likely to represent a technical artifact of the sequencing pipeline. When HLA alleles, especially DR and DQ, strongly co-occurred, TCR associations were difficult to assign to individual alleles. Compared with the roughly 670-donor mean, donors in an Asian-associated ancestry cluster had fewer N-insertions in productive TCRs, according to a later genetic analysis. Because HLA typing was unavailable for some donors at each locus, only the typed subset was used in association tests. Specific HLA alleles were associated with about 17,000 TCR beta sequences at a false discovery rate of 0.05 in a later analysis. A further reported finding was that TCR beta sequences accurately predicted the HLA-A and HLA-B alleles for most subjects in the first cohort.

The method was the immunoSEQ multiplex PCR assay. For the multiplex PCR, a mixture combining 60 forward primers for TCR Vbeta segments and 13 reverse primers for TCR Jbeta segments was used. A multiplex PCR assay on genomic DNA amplified the CDR3 region of rearranged TCR beta genes. On the Illumina HiSeq System, the amplified TCR beta libraries were sequenced as 87-base-pair reads. The source study handled its data this way. Across the 700 or so repertoires, a later analysis counted 80 million or so unique TCR beta chains, roughly 11 million of which were shared by at least two donors. A nearest-neighbor algorithm error-corrected the raw reads and collapsed the reads into unique sequences, merging closely related sequences to remove PCR and sequencing errors. Alignment of CDR3 sequences to IMGT reference sequences was used to assign V, D and J gene segments. Each retained sequence needed at least a six-nucleotide match to both a V gene segment and a J gene segment. Rearrangements were called productive when the CDR3 lacked stop codons and stayed in frame with V and J; all others were non-productive. CDR3 was defined by IMGT convention, running from the second conserved V-encoded cysteine to the conserved J-encoded phenylalanine. In an earlier analysis of just under 600 of the donors, sequences lacking an unambiguous match to a single V gene segment were excluded. An earlier analysis of fewer than 750 of the donors called V segments functional above 56.7% productive rearrangements and segregating when the between-donor standard deviation exceeded 5%. A statistical classification framework was developed to diagnose cytomegalovirus status using the catalog of TCR beta chain sequences. A later analysis assigned V and J genes by comparing TCR nucleotide sequences with IMGT/GENE-DB human TR gene sequences. In a later analysis, CDR3 sequences and most-parsimonious VDJ recombination scenarios were assigned using the TCRdist pipeline. In a later analysis, each TCR beta chain was defined by its CDR3 amino acid sequence together with its V-gene family, and reads lacking a unique V-gene family were excluded. To address suspected cross-contamination and a sequencing artifact, a later analysis removed 550 to 750 highly shared, low-generation-probability nucleotide sequences. A later analysis calculated a clonal expansion index for each public chain from normalized within-repertoire ranks of inferred template counts. A later analysis computed generation probabilities with a VDJ recombination model fitted to out-of-frame rearrangements, and checked the results against IGoR. In a later analysis, hypergeometric tests were used to score TCR-TCR, TCR-HLA and TCR-CMV co-occurrence, with a repertoire-size bias correction applied to TCR pairs. False discovery rates were estimated in a later analysis by permuting HLA or CMV assignments 20 times. In a later analysis, co-occurring TCRs were grouped with DBSCAN, and TCRdist sequence similarity was added when clustering was performed within HLA-allele-positive subsets. Co-occurrence clustering excluded repertoires with fewer than 30,000 or more than 120,000 public chains, plus five with anomalous nucleotide sharing. In TCRdb, the immuneACCESS table is reduced to in-frame sequences with V and J assigned. These tables do not hold every clone; where another copy was compared, an unresolved V gene accounts for under half, and the others remain unexplained. V and J calls and clone size are copied from that table; D and trimming were computed from the DNA. In this sample the table shows about 98,000 clones, around 75% of which occur a single time. The ten largest make up 9.5% to 13% of the sample.

As for this clone: The antigen it binds to is not known. There are no base qualities to consult, and no much larger clone falls within one base.

The cohort consisted of 650 to 850 healthy bone marrow donors. At the time of sampling, every cohort member was nominally healthy, though immune exposures that went unrecorded were likely present. The donor tested CMV seropositive, placing the donor among the 289 seropositive members of the cohort. A peripheral blood sample was provided by each donor, and peripheral blood mononuclear cells were used for TCR beta sequencing. The Qiagen DNeasy Blood Extraction Kit was used to extract genomic DNA from the blood cell samples. Sequencing was done on a sample of PBMCs. The receptor comes from a man aged 18 to 30 in good health and CMV-seropositive.

The nucleotides are TGCAGCGTTGAAACGGGACAGGGGGCGTTTATGAACACTGAAGCTTTCTTT. This yields the protein CSVETGQGAFMNTEAFF. Recombination connected TRBV29-1 to TRBJ1-1, with 12 bases aligning to TRBD1. Inclusive of the bounding cysteine and phenylalanine, the CDR3 is 17 residues long. The read is trimmed to its CDR3 DNA, 51 bases read in frame from base 1. The germline V gene supplies CDR1 SQVTM and CDR2 ANQGSEA. V is cut back by 2 bases and J by 0 bases, with 7 bases in the junction unmatched. The reference TRBV29-1 and TRBJ1-1 proteins fill in what lies around the CDR3, so the full variable domain reads SAVISQKPSRDICQRGTSLTIQCQVDSQVTMMFWYRQQPGQSLTLIATANQGSEATYESGFVIDKFPISRPNLTFSTLTVSNMSPEDSSIYLCSVETGQGAFMNTEAFFGQGTRLTVV.